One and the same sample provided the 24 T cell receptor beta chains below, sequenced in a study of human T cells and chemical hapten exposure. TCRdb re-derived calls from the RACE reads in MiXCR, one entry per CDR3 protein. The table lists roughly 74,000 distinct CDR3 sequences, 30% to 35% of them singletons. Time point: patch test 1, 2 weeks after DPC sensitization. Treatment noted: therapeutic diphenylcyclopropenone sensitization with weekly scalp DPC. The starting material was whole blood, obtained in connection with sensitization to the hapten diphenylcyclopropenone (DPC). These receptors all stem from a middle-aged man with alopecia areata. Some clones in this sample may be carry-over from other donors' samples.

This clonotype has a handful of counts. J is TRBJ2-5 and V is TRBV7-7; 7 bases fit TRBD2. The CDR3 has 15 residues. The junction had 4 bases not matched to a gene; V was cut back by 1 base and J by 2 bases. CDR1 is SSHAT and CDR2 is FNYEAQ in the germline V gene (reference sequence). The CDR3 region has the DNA TGTGCCAGCAGCTTAGATGGGGGGGTTCAAGAGACCCAGTACTTC. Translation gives CASSLDGGVQETQYF. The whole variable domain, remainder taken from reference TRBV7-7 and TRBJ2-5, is GAGVSQSPRYKVTKRGQDVTLRCDPISSHATLYWYQQALGQGPEFLTYFNYEAQPDKSGLPSDRFSAERPEGSISTLTIQRTEQRDSAMYRCASSLDGGVQETQYFGPGTRLLVL.

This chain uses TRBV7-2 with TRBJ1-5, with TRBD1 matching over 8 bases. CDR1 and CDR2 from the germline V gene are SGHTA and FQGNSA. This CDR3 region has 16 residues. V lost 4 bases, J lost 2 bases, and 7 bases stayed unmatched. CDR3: CASSSTGAEGNQPQHF. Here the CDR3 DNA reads TGTGCCAGCAGCTCGACAGGGGCGGAAGGCAATCAGCCCCAGCATTTT.

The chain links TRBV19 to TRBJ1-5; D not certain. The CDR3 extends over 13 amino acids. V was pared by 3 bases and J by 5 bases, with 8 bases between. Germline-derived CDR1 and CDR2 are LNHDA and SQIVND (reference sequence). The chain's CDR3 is CASSIQLDQPQHF. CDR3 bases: TGTGCCAGTAGTATTCAGTTAGATCAGCCCCAGCATTTT.

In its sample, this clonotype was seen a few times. For the CDR3, the DNA is TGTGCCATCAGTGAGTCGCAGGGGAGCCCGCCAGATACGCAGTATTTT. Translated, it gives CAISESQGSPPDTQYF. J is TRBJ2-3 and V is TRBV10-3; a possible D gene is TRBD1 (6 bases). Germline lookup yields CDR1 ENHRY and CDR2 SYGVKD. The CDR3 has 16 amino acids. The V end lost 0 bases, the J end lost 4 bases, and 14 bases lay between the germline ends.

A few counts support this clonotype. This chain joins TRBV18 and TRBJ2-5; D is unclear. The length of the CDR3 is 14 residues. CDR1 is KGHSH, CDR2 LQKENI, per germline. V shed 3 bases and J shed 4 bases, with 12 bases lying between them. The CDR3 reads CASSPNGGRETQYF. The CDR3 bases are TGTGCCAGCTCACCCAACGGCGGTAGAGAGACCCAGTACTTC. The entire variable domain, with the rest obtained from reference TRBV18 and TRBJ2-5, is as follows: NAGVMQNPRHLVRRRGQEARLRCSPMKGHSHVYWYRQLPEEGLKFMVYLQKENIIDESGMPKERFSAEFPKEGPSILRIQQVVRGDSAAYFCASSPNGGRETQYFGPGTRLLVL.

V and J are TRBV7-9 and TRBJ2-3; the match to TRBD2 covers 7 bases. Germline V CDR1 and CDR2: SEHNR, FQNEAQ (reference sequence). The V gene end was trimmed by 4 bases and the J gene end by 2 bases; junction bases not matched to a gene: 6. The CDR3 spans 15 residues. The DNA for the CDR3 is TGTGCCAGCAGCTCTAGGAGCGGGACCACAGATACGCAGTATTTT. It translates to CASSSRSGTTDTQYF.

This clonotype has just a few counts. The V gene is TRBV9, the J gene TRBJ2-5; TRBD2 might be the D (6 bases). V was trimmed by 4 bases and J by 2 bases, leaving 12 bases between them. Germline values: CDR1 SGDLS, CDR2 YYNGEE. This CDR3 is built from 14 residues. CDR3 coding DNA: TGTGCCAGCAGCTCTGGGGGGTTGCAAGAGACCCAGTACTTC. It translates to CASSSGGLQETQYF. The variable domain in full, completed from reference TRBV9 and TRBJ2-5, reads DSGVTQTPKHLITATGQRVTLRCSPRSGDLSVYWYQQSLDQGLQFLIQYYNGEERAKGNILERFSAQQFPDLHSELNLSSLELGDSALYFCASSSGGLQETQYFGPGTRLLVL.

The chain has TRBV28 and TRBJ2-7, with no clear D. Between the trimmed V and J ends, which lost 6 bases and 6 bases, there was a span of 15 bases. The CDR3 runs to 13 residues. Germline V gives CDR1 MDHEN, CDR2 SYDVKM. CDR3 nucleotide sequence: TGTGCCAGCAGGAATCAAGGGTCAGGCGAGCAGTACTTC. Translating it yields CASRNQGSGEQYF.

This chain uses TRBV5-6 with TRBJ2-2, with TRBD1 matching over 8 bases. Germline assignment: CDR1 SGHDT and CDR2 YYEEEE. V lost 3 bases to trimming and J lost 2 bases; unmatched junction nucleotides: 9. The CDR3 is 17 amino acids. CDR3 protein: CASSWTRQGRNTGELFF. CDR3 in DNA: TGTGCCAGCAGCTGGACGAGACAGGGGCGAAACACCGGGGAGCTGTTTTTT.

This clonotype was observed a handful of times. The CDR3 here is CASSPGTGFGGYTF. Here the CDR3 DNA reads TGTGCCAGCAGTCCCGGGACAGGGTTCGGTGGCTACACCTTC. V is TRBV12-3 or TRBV12-4 and J is TRBJ1-2; 9 bases line up with TRBD1. The CDR3 runs 14 residues. V shed 5 bases and J 7 bases; nucleotides not matched to a gene: 8.

CDR3 sequence (DNA): TGCAGTGCTGGGAGGCGCGCGGTGGCGAACACCGGGGAGCTGTTTTTT. This encodes CSAGRRAVANTGELFF. The chain joins TRBV20-1 to TRBJ2-2; D is perhaps TRBD2 (6 bases). Looked up from germline, CDR1 is DFQATT and CDR2 is SNEGSKA (reference sequence). This CDR3 is built from 16 residues. V was shortened by 5 bases and J by 0 bases, with 16 bases between the two germline ends.

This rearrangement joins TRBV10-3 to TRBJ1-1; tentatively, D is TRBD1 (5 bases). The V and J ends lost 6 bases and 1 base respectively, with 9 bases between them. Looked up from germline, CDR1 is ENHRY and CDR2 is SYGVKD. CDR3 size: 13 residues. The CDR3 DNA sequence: TGTGCCATCAGGGGGGGGGAGAACACTGAAGCTTTCTTT. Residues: CAIRGGENTEAFF.

The DNA for the CDR3 is TGCAGCGTCCGTGATGGCGGTAGCACAGATACGCAGTATTTT. Residues: CSVRDGGSTDTQYF. The genes are TRBV29-1 and TRBJ2-3; no definite D call. Trimming cost V 6 bases and J 0 bases, with 13 bases left between them. Germline V CDR1 and CDR2: SQVTM, ANQGSEA. This CDR3 contains 14 residues.

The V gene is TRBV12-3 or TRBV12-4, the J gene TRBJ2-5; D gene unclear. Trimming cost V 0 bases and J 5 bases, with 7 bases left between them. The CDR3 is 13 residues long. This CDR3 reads CASSLAAGETQYF. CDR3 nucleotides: TGTGCCAGCAGTTTAGCGGCTGGGGAGACCCAGTACTTC.

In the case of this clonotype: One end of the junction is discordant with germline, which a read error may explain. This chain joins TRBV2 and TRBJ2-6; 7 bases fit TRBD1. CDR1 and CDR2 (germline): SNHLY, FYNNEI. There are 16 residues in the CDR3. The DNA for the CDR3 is TGTACCAGCAGTGACAGGGTGATCTCTGGGGCCAACGTCCTGACTTTC. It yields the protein CTSSDRVISGANVLTF.

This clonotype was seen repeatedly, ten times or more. The CDR3 sequence is CASSLAGGAPGEQYF. DNA of the CDR3: TGTGCCAGCAGTTTAGCCGGCGGGGCCCCGGGGGAGCAGTACTTC. The chain carries TRBV12-3 or TRBV12-4 and TRBJ2-7; TRBD2 is a possible D gene (6 bases). The V end was cut by 0 bases, the J end by 7 bases, with 16 bases between. This CDR3 is built from 15 residues.

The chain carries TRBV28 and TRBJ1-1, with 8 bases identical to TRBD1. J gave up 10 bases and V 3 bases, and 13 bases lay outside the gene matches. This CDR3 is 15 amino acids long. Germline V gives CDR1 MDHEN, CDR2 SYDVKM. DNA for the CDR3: TGTGCCAGCAGTTTTACTAGAGACAGGGGCGACGGAGCTTTCTTT. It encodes CASSFTRDRGDGAFF.

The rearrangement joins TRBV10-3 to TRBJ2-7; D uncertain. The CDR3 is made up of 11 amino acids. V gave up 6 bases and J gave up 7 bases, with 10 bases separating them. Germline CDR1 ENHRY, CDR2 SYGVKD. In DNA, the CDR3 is TGTGCCATCAGCGCCGTCGGGGAGCAGTACTTC. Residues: CAISAVGEQYF.

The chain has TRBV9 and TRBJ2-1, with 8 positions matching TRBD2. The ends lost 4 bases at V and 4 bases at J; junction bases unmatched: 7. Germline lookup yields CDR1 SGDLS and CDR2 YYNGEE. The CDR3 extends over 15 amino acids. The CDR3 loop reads CASSPDSGAYNEQFF. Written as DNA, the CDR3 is TGTGCCAGCAGCCCTGATAGCGGGGCTTACAATGAGCAGTTCTTC.

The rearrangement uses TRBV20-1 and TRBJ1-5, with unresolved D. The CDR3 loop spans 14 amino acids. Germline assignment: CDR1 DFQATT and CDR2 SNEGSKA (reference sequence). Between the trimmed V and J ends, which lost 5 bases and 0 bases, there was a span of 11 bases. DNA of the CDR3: TGCAGTGCTGTCACAGAAAATAGCAATCAGCCCCAGCATTTT. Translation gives CSAVTENSNQPQHF.

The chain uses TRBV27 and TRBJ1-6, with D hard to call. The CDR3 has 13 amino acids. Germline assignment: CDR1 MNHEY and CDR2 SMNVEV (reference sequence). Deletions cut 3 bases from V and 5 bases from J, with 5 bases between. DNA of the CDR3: TGTGCCAGCAGTTTCGCCGATAATTCACCCCTCCACTTT. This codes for CASSFADNSPLHF.

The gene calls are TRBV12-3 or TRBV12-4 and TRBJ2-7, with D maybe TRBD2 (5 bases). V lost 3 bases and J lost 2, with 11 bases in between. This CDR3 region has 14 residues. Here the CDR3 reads CASSFGIPPYEQYF. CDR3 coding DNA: TGTGCCAGCAGTTTCGGGATACCCCCCTACGAGCAGTACTTC.

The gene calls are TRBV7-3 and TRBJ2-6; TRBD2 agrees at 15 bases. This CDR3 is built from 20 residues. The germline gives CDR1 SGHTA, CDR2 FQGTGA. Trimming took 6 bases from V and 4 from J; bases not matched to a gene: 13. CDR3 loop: CASRSGTSGRPGGGANVLTF. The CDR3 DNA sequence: TGTGCCAGCAGATCCGGGACTAGCGGGAGGCCCGGCGGGGGGGCCAACGTCCTGACTTTC.

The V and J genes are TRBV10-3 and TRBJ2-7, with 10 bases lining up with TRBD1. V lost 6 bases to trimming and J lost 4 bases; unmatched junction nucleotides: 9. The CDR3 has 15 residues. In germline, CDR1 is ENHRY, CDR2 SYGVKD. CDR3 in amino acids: CAISDLDRGGYEQYF. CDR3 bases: TGTGCCATCAGCGATTTGGACAGGGGGGGTTACGAGCAGTACTTC.